A selection of T cell receptor beta chains follows, all from one sample in a study of cytomegalovirus exposure and HLA in healthy donors. Clones were read by immunoSEQ multiplex PCR, and TCRdb kept only the in-frame ones, dropping some. The data hold around 130,000 clones, with about 8.5% observed a single time. The sample consisted of PBMCs. These receptors all come from a man in his forties in good health and CMV-seronegative. CDR3s include the opening cysteine and the closing phenylalanine or tryptophan. A D gene is named only where the DNA matches it firmly. Clone size, where shown, is once, few, many, or a class for clones that have expanded.

TRBV4-1	NA	TRBJ1-2	NA	CASSQDAGGRNGYTF	TGCGCCAGCAGCCAAGATGCGGGGGGCAGGAATGGCTACACCTTC
TRBV6-5	NA	TRBJ2-3	NA	CASSYGGGDTDTQYF	TGTGCCAGCAGTTATGGAGGGGGCGACACAGATACGCAGTATTTT
TRBV2	NA	TRBJ1-2	few	CASSVLVQGNYGYTF	TGTGCCAGCAGTGTTCTCGTGCAGGGGAACTATGGCTACACCTTC
TRBV5-6	TRBD2	TRBJ2-7	NA	CASSPGLGLREQYF	TGTGCCAGCAGCCCCGGACTAGGTTTGCGCGAGCAGTACTTC
TRBV7-2	NA	TRBJ2-1	few	CASSPKGLRGPYNEQFF	TGTGCCAGCAGCCCTAAGGGACTGAGGGGCCCCTACAATGAGCAGTTCTTC
TRBV19	TRBD1	TRBJ2-1	few	CASSQDRGYNEQFF	TGTGCCAGTAGTCAAGACAGGGGATACAATGAGCAGTTCTTC
TRBV7-2	TRBD2	TRBJ2-3	NA	CVSSLPPSGRTDTQYF	TGTGTCAGCAGCTTACCTCCTAGCGGGAGAACAGATACGCAGTATTTT
TRBV5-4	NA	TRBJ2-1	NA	CASSFGGVNNEQFF	TGTGCCAGCAGCTTTGGGGGCGTGAACAATGAGCAGTTCTTC
TRBV19	NA	TRBJ1-1	NA	CASSIVNSWNTEAFF	TGTGCCAGTAGTATAGTGAACAGCTGGAACACTGAAGCTTTCTTT
TRBV5-4	NA	TRBJ1-2	few	CASSLWPSGYTF	TGTGCCAGCAGCTTGTGGCCCTCGGGCTACACCTTC
TRBV10-1	TRBD1	TRBJ2-7	NA	CASSGDSSYEQYF	TGCGCCAGCAGTGGGGACAGCTCCTACGAGCAGTACTTC
TRBV11-2	TRBD2	TRBJ2-5	NA	CASSPGLAIYQETQYF	TGTGCCAGCAGCCCGGGACTAGCGATATATCAAGAGACCCAGTACTTC
TRBV7-9	NA	TRBJ2-1	NA	CASSLVAGEQFF	TGTGCCAGCAGCTTAGTGGCCGGGGAGCAGTTCTTC
TRBV7-2	TRBD1	TRBJ1-2	few	CASSFDRGLGYTF	TGTGCCAGCAGCTTTGACAGGGGGCTAGGCTACACCTTC
TRBV5-1	TRBD1	TRBJ2-5	few	CASSLTPGQGFETQYF	TGCGCCAGCAGCTTGACACCGGGACAGGGTTTCGAGACCCAGTACTTC
TRBV6-4	NA	TRBJ2-2	medium-sized	CASSDSSTGELFF	TGTGCCAGCAGTGACTCTAGCACCGGGGAGCTGTTTTTT
TRBV19	TRBD1	TRBJ2-2	few	CASSLTGDQFGGELFF	TGTGCCAGTAGTCTGACAGGGGACCAATTCGGCGGGGAGCTGTTTTTT
TRBV5-1	NA	TRBJ1-4	few	CASSLGGRADEKLFF	TGCGCCAGCAGCTTAGGGGGTAGGGCGGATGAAAAACTGTTTTTT
TRBV5-1	TRBD2	TRBJ2-3	few	CASSLGFGLEGTDTQYF	TGCGCCAGCAGCTTGGGGTTCGGACTAGAGGGCACAGATACGCAGTATTTT
TRBV14	NA	TRBJ2-7	NA	CASSQGRGAYEQYF	TGTGCCAGCAGCCAAGGCAGGGGCGCCTACGAGCAGTACTTC
TRBV27	NA	TRBJ1-4	few	CASSRTGMSEKLFF	TGTGCCAGCAGTCGAACAGGGATGAGTGAAAAACTGTTTTTT
TRBV12-5	TRBD1	TRBJ1-6	few	CASGLTRGQGAYSPLHF	TGTGCTAGTGGTTTGACCCGCGGGCAGGGGGCTTATTCACCCCTCCACTTT
TRBV7-6	NA	TRBJ1-5	few	CASSLGGPQPQHF	TGTGCCAGCAGCTTAGGTGGGCCTCAGCCCCAGCATTTT
TRBV10-3	NA	TRBJ2-7	few	CAISEGLAYEQYF	TGTGCCATCAGTGAGGGACTTGCCTACGAGCAGTACTTC
TRBV4-2	NA	TRBJ1-2	few	CASSQAPGHYGYTF	TGTGCCAGCAGCCAAGCCCCAGGGCACTATGGCTACACCTTC
TRBV2	TRBD1	TRBJ1-2	NA	CASSGGTGDYGYTF	TGTGCCAGCAGCGGCGGGACAGGGGATTATGGCTACACCTTC
TRBV18	TRBD2	TRBJ2-2	NA	CASSPTSGGSNTGELFF	TGTGCCAGCTCACCCACTAGCGGGGGGTCGAACACCGGGGAGCTGTTTTTT
TRBV19	TRBD2	TRBJ2-3	few	CAVGLAAFPDTQYF	TGTGCCGTCGGACTAGCGGCCTTCCCAGATACGCAGTATTTT
TRBV7-2	TRBD1	TRBJ1-1	NA	CASSFGRDRLYTEAFF	TGTGCCAGCAGCTTTGGCCGGGACAGGTTATACACTGAAGCTTTCTTT
TRBV11-2	NA	TRBJ1-3	NA	CASSPGGASGNTIYF	TGTGCCAGCAGCCCGGGAGGAGCGTCTGGAAACACCATATATTTT
TRBV5-6	NA	TRBJ1-4	few	CASSFLGGGNEKLFF	TGTGCCAGCAGCTTTTTGGGAGGGGGTAATGAAAAACTGTTTTTT
TRBV19	TRBD1	TRBJ1-5	few	CASSMTGGNQPQHF	TGTGCCAGTAGTATGACAGGGGGCAATCAGCCCCAGCATTTT
TRBV13	TRBD1	TRBJ1-1	NA	CASSYLSGTGGLEAFF	TGTGCCAGCAGCTATTTATCCGGGACAGGGGGTTTAGAAGCTTTCTTT
TRBV29-1	NA	TRBJ1-2	few	CSARGVGWANYGYTF	TGCAGCGCTCGAGGTGTCGGGTGGGCTAACTATGGCTACACCTTC
TRBV19	TRBD2	TRBJ2-3	NA	CASSIGWTSGGSDTQYF	TGTGCCAGTAGTATAGGCTGGACTAGCGGGGGGTCAGATACGCAGTATTTT
TRBV5-3	NA	TRBJ1-5	NA	CARSIGRDSNQPQHF	TGTGCCAGAAGCATTGGGAGGGACAGCAATCAGCCCCAGCATTTT